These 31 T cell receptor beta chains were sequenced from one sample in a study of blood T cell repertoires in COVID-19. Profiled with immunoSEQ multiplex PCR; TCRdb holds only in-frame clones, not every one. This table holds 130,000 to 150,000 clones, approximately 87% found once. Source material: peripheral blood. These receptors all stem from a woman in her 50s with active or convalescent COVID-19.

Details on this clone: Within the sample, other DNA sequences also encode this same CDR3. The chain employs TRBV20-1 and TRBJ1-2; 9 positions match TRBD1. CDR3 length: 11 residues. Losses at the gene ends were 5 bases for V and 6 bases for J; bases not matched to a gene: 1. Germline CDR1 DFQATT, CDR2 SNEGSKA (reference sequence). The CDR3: CSAGDRDGYTF. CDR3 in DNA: TGCAGTGCTGGGGACAGGGATGGCTACACCTTC.

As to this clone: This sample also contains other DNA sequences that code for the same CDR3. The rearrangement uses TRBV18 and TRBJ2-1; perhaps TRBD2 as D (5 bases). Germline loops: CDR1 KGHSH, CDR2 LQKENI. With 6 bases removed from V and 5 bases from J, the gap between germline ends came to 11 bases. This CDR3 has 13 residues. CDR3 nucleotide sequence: TGTGCCAGCTCGCGAGGACTCAACAATGAGCAGTTCTTC. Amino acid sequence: CASSRGLNNEQFF.

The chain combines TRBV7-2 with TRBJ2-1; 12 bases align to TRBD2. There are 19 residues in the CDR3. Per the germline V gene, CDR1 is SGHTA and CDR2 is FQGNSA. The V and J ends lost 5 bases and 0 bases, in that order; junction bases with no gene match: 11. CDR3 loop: CASSLRTSGTLSSYNEQFF. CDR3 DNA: TGTGCCAGCAGCCTAAGGACTAGCGGGACACTGAGCTCCTACAATGAGCAGTTCTTC.

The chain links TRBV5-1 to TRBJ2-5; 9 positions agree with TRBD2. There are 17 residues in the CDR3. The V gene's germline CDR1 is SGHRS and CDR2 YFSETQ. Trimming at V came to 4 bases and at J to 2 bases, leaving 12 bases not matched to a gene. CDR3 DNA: TGCGCCAGCAGCCGTACTCCTAGCGGGGCGAAACAAGAGACCCAGTACTTC. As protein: CASSRTPSGAKQETQYF.

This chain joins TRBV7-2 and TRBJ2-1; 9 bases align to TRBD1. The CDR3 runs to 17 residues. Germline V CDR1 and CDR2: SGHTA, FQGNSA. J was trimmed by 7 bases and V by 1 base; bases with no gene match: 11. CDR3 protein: CASSLVNPGQGMNEQFF. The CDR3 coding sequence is TGTGCCAGCAGCTTAGTAAATCCGGGACAGGGTATGAATGAGCAGTTCTTC.

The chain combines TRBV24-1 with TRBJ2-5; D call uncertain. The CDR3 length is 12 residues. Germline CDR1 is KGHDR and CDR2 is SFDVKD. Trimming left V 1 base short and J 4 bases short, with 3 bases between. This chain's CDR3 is CATSDFGETQYF. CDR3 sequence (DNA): TGTGCCACCAGTGATTTCGGAGAGACCCAGTACTTC.

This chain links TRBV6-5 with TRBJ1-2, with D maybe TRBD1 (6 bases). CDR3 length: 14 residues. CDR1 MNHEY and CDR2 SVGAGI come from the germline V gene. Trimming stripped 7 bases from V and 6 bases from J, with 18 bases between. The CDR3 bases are TGTGCCAGCAACCTTAGGGGGGGCGGAAATGGCTACACCTTC. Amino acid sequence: CASNLRGGGNGYTF.

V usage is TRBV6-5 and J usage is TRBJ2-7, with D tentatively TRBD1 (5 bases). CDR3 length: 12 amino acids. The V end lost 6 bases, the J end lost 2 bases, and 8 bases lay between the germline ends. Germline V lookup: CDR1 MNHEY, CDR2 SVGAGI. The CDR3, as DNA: TGTGCCAGCAGAGTACAGGCCTACGAGCAGTACTTC. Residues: CASRVQAYEQYF.

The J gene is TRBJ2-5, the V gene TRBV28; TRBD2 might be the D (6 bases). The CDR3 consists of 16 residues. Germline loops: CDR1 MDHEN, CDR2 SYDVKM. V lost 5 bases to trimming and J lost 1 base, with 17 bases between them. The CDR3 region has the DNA TGTGCCAGCAGTCAGGAGGCGGGAAGGTTCCAAGAGACCCAGTACTTC. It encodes CASSQEAGRFQETQYF.

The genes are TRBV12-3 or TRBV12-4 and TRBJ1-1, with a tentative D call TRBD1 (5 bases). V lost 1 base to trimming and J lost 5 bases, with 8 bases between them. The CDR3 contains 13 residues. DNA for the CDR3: TGTGCCAGCAGTTTAGGAGCAGGGACTGAAGCTTTCTTT. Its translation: CASSLGAGTEAFF.

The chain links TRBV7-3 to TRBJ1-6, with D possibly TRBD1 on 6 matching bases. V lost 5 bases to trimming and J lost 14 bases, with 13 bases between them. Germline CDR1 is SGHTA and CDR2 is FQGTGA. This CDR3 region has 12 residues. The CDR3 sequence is CASSTRDTTLHF. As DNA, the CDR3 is TGTGCCAGCAGCACCCGGGACACCACCCTCCACTTT.

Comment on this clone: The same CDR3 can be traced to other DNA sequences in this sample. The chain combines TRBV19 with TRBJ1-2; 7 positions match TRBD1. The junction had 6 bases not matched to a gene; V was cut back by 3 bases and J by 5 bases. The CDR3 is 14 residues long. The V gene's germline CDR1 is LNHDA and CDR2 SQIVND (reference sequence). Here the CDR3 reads CASSIGRGNYGYTF. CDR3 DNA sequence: TGTGCCAGTAGTATCGGCAGGGGGAATTATGGCTACACCTTC.

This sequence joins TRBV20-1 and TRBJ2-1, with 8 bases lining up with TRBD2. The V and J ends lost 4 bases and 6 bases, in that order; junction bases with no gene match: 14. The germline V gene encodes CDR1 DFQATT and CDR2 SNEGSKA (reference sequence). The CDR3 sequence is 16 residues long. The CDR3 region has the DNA TGCAGTGCTAATGACGGGGGGGCCGGTCCAGGCAATGAGCAGTTCTTC. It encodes CSANDGGAGPGNEQFF.

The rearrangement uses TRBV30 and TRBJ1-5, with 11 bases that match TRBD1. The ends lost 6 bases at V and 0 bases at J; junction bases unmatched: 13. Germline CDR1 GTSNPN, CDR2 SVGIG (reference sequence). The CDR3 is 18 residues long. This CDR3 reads CACRAGTGGSGSNQPQHF. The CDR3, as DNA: TGTGCCTGCCGAGCCGGGACAGGGGGTTCGGGTAGCAATCAGCCCCAGCATTTT.

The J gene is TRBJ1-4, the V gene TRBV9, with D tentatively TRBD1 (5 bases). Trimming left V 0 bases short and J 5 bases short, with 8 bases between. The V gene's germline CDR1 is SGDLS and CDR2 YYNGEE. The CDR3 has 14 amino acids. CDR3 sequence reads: CASSVGPGNEKLFF. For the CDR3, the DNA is TGTGCCAGCAGCGTAGGTCCAGGGAATGAAAAACTGTTTTTT. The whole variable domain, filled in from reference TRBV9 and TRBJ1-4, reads DSGVTQTPKHLITATGQRVTLRCSPRSGDLSVYWYQQSLDQGLQFLIQYYNGEERAKGNILERFSAQQFPDLHSELNLSSLELGDSALYFCASSVGPGNEKLFFGSGTQLSVL.

CDR3 loop: CASSTRGRLFF. The CDR3 region has the DNA TGTGCCAGCAGCACCAGGGGCCGGCTGTTTTTT. This chain joins TRBV3-1 (or the pseudogene TRBV3-2) and TRBJ1-4; possibly TRBD1 for D (6 bases). The CDR3 spans 11 residues. Trimming cost V 5 bases and J 14 bases, with 12 bases left between them. Germline CDR1 is LGHDT and CDR2 is YNNKEL (reference sequence).

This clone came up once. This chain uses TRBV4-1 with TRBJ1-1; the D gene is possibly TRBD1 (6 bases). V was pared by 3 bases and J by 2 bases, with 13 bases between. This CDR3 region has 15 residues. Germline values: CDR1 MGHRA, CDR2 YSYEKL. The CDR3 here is CASSHAGGGNTEAFF. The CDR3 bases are TGCGCCAGCAGCCACGCCGGGGGGGGCAACACTGAAGCTTTCTTT.

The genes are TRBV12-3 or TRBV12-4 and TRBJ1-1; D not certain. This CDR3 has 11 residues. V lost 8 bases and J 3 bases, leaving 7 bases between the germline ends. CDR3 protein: CASADYTEAFF. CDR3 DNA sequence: TGTGCCAGCGCAGACTACACTGAAGCTTTCTTT.

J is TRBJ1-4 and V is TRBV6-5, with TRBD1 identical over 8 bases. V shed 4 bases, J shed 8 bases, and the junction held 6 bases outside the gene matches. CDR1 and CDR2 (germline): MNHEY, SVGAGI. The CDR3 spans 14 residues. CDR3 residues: CASSSPGTGEKLFF. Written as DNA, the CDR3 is TGTGCCAGCAGTTCACCTGGGACAGGAGAAAAACTGTTTTTT.

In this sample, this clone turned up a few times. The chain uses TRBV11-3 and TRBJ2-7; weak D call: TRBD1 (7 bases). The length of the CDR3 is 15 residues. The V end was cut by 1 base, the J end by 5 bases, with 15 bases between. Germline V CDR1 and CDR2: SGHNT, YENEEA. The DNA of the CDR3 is TGTGCCAGCAGCTTAGGCGGGACAGTTTCCAACGAGCAGTACTTC. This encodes CASSLGGTVSNEQYF.

CDR3 in amino acids: CASSQGGLVVRGTGELFF. CDR3 sequence (DNA): TGTGCCAGCAGCCAAGGGGGACTAGTCGTCCGTGGCACCGGGGAGCTGTTTTTT. The chain carries TRBV3-1 (or the pseudogene TRBV3-2) and TRBJ2-2; 8 nucleotides line up with TRBD2. The CDR3 has 18 residues. Germline V gene lookup returns CDR1 LGHDT and CDR2 YNNKEL (reference sequence). With V trimmed by 1 base and J by 4 bases, 11 bases remained unmatched.

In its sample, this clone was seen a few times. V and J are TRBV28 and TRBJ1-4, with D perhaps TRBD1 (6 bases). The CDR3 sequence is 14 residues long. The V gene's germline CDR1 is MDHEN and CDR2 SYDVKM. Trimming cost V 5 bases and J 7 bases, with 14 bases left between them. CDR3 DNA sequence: TGTGCCAGCAGTCCCCAGGGGCACGGTGAAAAACTGTTTTTT. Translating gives CASSPQGHGEKLFF.

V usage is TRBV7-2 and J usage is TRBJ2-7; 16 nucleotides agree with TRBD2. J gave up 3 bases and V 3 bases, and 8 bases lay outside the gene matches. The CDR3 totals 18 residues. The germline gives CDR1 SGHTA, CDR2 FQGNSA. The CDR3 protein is CASSFTGTSGRGFYEQYF. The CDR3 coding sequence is TGTGCCAGCAGCTTCACCGGGACTAGCGGGAGGGGCTTCTACGAGCAGTACTTC. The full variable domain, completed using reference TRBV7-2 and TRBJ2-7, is GAGVSQSPSNKVTEKGKDVELRCDPISGHTALYWYRQSLGQGLEFLIYFQGNSAPDKSGLPSDRFSAERTGGSVSTLTIQRTQQEDSAVYLCASSFTGTSGRGFYEQYFGPGTRLTVT.

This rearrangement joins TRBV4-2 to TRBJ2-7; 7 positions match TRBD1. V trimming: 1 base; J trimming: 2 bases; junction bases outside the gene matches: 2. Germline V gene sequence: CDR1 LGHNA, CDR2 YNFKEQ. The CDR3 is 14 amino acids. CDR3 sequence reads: CASSQVGTAYEQYF. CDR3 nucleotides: TGTGCCAGCAGCCAAGTAGGGACAGCCTACGAGCAGTACTTC.

The DNA for the CDR3 is TGTGCCAGCAGCAGACCTAGACTAGCGGGGGTGACAGATACGCAGTATTTT. This codes for CASSRPRLAGVTDTQYF. The chain recombines TRBV7-2 with TRBJ2-3; 12 bases align to TRBD2. This CDR3 comprises 17 residues. V lost 5 bases, J lost 3 bases, and 9 bases stayed unmatched. The germline CDR1 and CDR2 sequences are SGHTA and FQGNSA.

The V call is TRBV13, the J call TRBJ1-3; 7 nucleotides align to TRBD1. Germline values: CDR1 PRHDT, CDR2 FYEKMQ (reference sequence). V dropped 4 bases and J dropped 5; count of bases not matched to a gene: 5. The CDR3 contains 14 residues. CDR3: CASSSWDRRNTIYF. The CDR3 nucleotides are TGTGCCAGCAGCTCTTGGGACAGAAGAAACACCATATATTTT. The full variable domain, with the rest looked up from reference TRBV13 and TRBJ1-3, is AAGVIQSPRHLIKEKRETATLKCYPIPRHDTVYWYQQGPGQDPQFLISFYEKMQSDKGSIPDRFSAQQFSDYHSELNMSSLELGDSALYFCASSSWDRRNTIYFGEGSWLTVV.

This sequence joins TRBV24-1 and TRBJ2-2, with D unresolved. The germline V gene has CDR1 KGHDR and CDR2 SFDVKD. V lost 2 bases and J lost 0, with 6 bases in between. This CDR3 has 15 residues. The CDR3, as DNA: TGTGCCACCAGTGATTCCGTGTCGAACACCGGGGAGCTGTTTTTT. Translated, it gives CATSDSVSNTGELFF.

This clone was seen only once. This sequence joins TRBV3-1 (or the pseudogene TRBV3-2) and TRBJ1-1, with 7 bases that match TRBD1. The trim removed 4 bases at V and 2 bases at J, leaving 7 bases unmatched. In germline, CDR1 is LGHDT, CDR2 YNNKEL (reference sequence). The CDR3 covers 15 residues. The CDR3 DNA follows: TGTGCCAGCAGCCCCTTACAGGGGACCAACACTGAAGCTTTCTTT. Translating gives CASSPLQGTNTEAFF.

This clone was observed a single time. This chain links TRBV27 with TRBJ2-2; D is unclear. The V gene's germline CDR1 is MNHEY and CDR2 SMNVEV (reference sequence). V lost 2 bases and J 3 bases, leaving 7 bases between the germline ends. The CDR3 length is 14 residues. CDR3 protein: CASSLEAYTGELFF. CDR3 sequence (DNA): TGTGCCAGCAGTTTAGAGGCTTACACCGGGGAGCTGTTTTTT.

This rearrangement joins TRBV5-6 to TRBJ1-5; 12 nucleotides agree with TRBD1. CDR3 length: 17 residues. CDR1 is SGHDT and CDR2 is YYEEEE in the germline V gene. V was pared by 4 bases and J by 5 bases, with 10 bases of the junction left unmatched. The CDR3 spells CASSTGTGGGSYQPQHF. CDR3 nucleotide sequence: TGTGCCAGCAGCACCGGGACAGGGGGCGGTTCGTATCAGCCCCAGCATTTT.

The CDR3 loop reads CASSFGDSPLHF. CDR3 DNA sequence: TGTGCCAGCAGTTTCGGGGATTCACCCCTCCACTTT. The chain recombines TRBV12-3 or TRBV12-4 with TRBJ1-6; D is unresolved. The CDR3 contains 12 residues. V shed 3 bases and J shed 8 bases, with 5 bases lying between them.